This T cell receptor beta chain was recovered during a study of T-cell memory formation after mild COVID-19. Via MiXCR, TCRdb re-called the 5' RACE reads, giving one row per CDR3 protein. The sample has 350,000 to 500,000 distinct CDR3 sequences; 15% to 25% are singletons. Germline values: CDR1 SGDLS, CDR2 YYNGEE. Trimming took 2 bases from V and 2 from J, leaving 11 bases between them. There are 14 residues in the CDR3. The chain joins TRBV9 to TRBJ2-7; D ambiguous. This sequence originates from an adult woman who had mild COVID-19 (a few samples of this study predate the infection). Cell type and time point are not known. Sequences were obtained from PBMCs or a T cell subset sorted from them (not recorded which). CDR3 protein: CASSVSALAYEQYF. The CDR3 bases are TGTGCCAGCAGCGTCTCGGCCCTCGCCTACGAGCAGTACTTC.